This T cell receptor (beta chain) was observed in a study of cytomegalovirus exposure and HLA in healthy donors. Points from the study as a whole: It emerged from a later analysis that several of the most significant clusters appeared to be linked to common viral pathogens.

The CDR3 has 13 amino acids. The V and J ends lost 10 bases and 2 bases, in that order; junction bases with no gene match: 5. CDR1 ENHRY and CDR2 SYGVKD come from the germline V gene. Worth noting for this clone: Its cognate antigen is unknown.

Both 60 Vbeta primers and 13 Jbeta primers went into the PCR. The method was immunoSEQ multiplex PCR; TCRdb's version includes in-frame clones alone and lacks a portion of them. The table shows about 140,000 clones, with roughly four fifths occurring only once. The chain has TRBV10-3 and TRBJ2-7; 10 positions agree with TRBD1. Sequenced sample: PBMCs. The sequence derives from a man younger than 35 in good health and CMV-seropositive. The CDR3 sequence is CASAGTGAYEQYF. DNA for the CDR3: TGTGCCAGCGCCGGGACAGGGGCCTACGAGCAGTACTTC.